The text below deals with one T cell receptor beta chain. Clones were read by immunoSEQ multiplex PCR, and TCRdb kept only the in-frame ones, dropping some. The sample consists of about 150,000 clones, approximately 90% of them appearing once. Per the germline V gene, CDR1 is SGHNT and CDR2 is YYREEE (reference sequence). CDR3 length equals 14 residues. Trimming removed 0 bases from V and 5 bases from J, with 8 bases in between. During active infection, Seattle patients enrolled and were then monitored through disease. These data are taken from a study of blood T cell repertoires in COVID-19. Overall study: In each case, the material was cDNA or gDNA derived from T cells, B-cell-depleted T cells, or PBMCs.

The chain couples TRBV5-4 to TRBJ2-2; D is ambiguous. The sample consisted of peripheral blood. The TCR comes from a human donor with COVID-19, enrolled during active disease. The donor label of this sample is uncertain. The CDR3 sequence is CASSLGSGTGELFF. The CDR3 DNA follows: TGTGCCAGCAGCTTGGGGAGTGGGACCGGGGAGCTGTTTTTT.